A single count supports the clone carrying this T cell receptor beta chain. Its antigen is currently unknown. This CDR3 comprises 15 residues. CDR1 and CDR2 (germline): MDHEN, SYDVKM. The V segment lost 6 bases and the J segment 3 bases; nucleotides outside the gene matches: 7. The data originate from a study of cytomegalovirus exposure and HLA in healthy donors. For the study at large: Both the 120 or so validation repertoires and the approximately 700 first-cohort repertoires used the same platform, as reported by a later analysis. The study's findings and limits: Clusters of TCRs from the first cohort tended to co-occur in the 95 to 150 validation repertoires (as a later analysis found). In vitro experiments confirmed that three CMV-associated chains were specific for CMV antigens.

Here immunoSEQ multiplex PCR was the method, and the copy in TCRdb shows in-frame clones only, minus some. The sample lists about 110,000 clones, about 86% occurring once. The donors were members of the validation cohort, which comprised 120 subjects and was separate from the first cohort of around 700 subjects. The clonotype originates from a woman aged 18 to 35 in good health and CMV-seropositive. The sequencing sample was made of PBMCs. The chain links TRBV28 to TRBJ2-2; 7 bases fit TRBD2. The CDR3 DNA reads TGTGCCAGCAGATCAGGGAGGGAGGACACCGGGGAGCTGTTTTTT. Its protein product is CASRSGREDTGELFF.